This TCR beta chain was retrieved from a study of beta chain features in type 1 diabetes. Findings and caveats of the study: The similarity of naive, central memory and Treg TCRB repertoires appeared greater among patients than among healthy donors. Highly expressing activated T cells could be over-counted with a cDNA template. Moderate but significant shortening of TCRB CDR3s was recorded in all four CD4+ subsets from Type 1 diabetes patients.

Germline trimming cut 6 bases from V and 8 bases from J; bases unmatched to any gene: 9. Per the germline V gene, CDR1 is ENHRY and CDR2 is SYGVKD. This CDR3 contains 14 residues. The whole isolated RNA underwent reverse transcription, so sequencing captured expressed TCRB transcripts. Some clones are missing from TCRdb's copy, which holds only in-frame ones; the method was immunoSEQ multiplex PCR. The data show roughly 140,000 clones, 10% seen once. One heparinised draw of blood, averaging about 116 mL, came from each donor. Once sorted, every population was more than 98% pure. At least ten counts were recorded for this clone. The antigen remains unidentified.

Sample: central memory CD4+ T cells from blood. V usage is TRBV10-3 and J usage is TRBJ2-1; 8 positions match TRBD2. The TCR comes from a man aged 25 to 45 with type 1 diabetes. CDR3 loop: CAIRGLAQTHEQFF. The CDR3 bases are TGTGCCATCAGAGGACTAGCTCAAACTCATGAGCAGTTCTTC.